These 7 T cell receptor beta chains originate from one sample sequenced in a study of blood T cell repertoires in COVID-19. Using immunoSEQ multiplex PCR, the repertoire was profiled, and TCRdb retains in-frame clones only, with some absent. The sample yields about 170,000 clones, approximately 80% seen once. The specimen was peripheral blood. These receptor sequences come from a woman aged 80 or older with active or convalescent COVID-19.

J is TRBJ1-5 and V is TRBV19; 7 nucleotides align to TRBD1. The V segment lost 4 bases and the J segment 5 bases; nucleotides outside the gene matches: 8. Germline V lookup: CDR1 LNHDA, CDR2 SQIVND (reference sequence). The CDR3 sequence is 15 residues long. As DNA, the CDR3 is TGTGCCAGTAGTAATGCCCAGGGGGTCCATCAGCCCCAGCATTTT. Translating it yields CASSNAQGVHQPQHF.

This chain uses TRBV6-5 with TRBJ1-4; D is undetermined. This CDR3 has 15 residues. Trimming pared 5 bases from V and 0 bases from J, leaving 10 bases between. Germline assignment: CDR1 MNHEY and CDR2 SVGAGI. The CDR3 spells CASSTLRSTNEKLFF. The CDR3 DNA reads as TGTGCCAGCAGTACTCTCCGCTCAACTAATGAAAAACTGTTTTTT.

The rearrangement links TRBV6-5 to TRBJ1-1; TRBD1 matches 10 bases. The CDR3 is 14 residues long. Germline lookup yields CDR1 MNHEY and CDR2 SVGAGI. Losses at the gene ends were 5 bases for V and 11 bases for J; bases not matched to a gene: 11. CDR3 in DNA: TGTGCCAGCAGTCCGGGTGGGACAGGGGAGAAGGCTTTCTTT. The encoded protein is CASSPGGTGEKAFF.

This chain links TRBV10-2 with TRBJ1-5; possibly TRBD1 for D (6 bases). CDR1 WSHSY and CDR2 SAAADI come from the germline V gene. V was pared by 2 bases and J by 11 bases, with 19 bases between. This CDR3 has 15 residues. CDR3: CASSEGQGKGLAQHF. CDR3 bases: TGCGCCAGCAGTGAGGGTCAGGGGAAGGGTCTGGCCCAGCATTTT.

The chain links TRBV6-1 to TRBJ2-3; TRBD1 aligns across 7 bases. Germline loops: CDR1 MNHNS, CDR2 SASEGT. The length of the CDR3 is 16 residues. The ends lost 3 bases at V and 5 bases at J; junction bases unmatched: 11. This CDR3 is CASSEVRGLSGDTQYF. CDR3 nucleotide sequence: TGTGCCAGCAGTGAGGTGAGGGGGCTCAGTGGAGATACGCAGTATTTT.

V is TRBV18 and J is TRBJ2-1; maybe TRBD1 (5 bases). Trimming cost V 2 bases and J 3 bases, with 11 bases left between them. The CDR3 is 15 amino acids. Per the germline V gene, CDR1 is KGHSH and CDR2 is LQKENI. In DNA, the CDR3 is TGTGCCAGCTCACCAGGCCAGGGTCGCTACAATGAGCAGTTCTTC. Protein: CASSPGQGRYNEQFF.

The chain recombines TRBV19 with TRBJ1-5; 10 bases are a match to TRBD1. V shed 6 bases, J shed 5 bases, and the junction held 7 bases outside the gene matches. This CDR3 has 15 residues. CDR1 LNHDA and CDR2 SQIVND come from the germline V gene (reference sequence). DNA of the CDR3: TGTGCCAGTAGGCAGGACAGGGGGTTGGATCAGCCCCAGCATTTT. Translated: CASRQDRGLDQPQHF.